The entry below gives a single TCR beta chain sequence along with its context. CDR3 length: 14 amino acids. V dropped 1 base and J dropped 0 bases, with 8 bases sitting between them. The germline CDR1 and CDR2 sequences are GTSNPN and SVGIG (reference sequence). TCRdb independently ran MiXCR on the 5' RACE reads; one entry per CDR3 protein. The sample lists roughly 38,000 distinct CDR3 sequences, about 19% occurring once. The sequence came from a female donor with breast cancer. V and J are TRBV30 and TRBJ2-3; D is possibly TRBD2 (5 bases). The sequenced material came from naive CD4+ T cells sorted from a lymph node. Subset noted: naive CD4+ T cells, CD4+CD45RA+CD25-. The CDR3 coding sequence is TGTGCCTGGAGTGGGCGGAGGAGCACAGATACGCAGTATTTT. This gives the protein CAWSGRRSTDTQYF.